This is a list of T cell receptor beta chains from one sample in a study of monozygotic twins with inflammatory bowel disease. After re-calling the 5' RACE reads, TCRdb lists one entry per CDR3 protein, DNA absent. The clone table shows approximately 330,000 distinct CDR3 sequences, with the ten largest holding around 2%. Sequenced: blood. These TCRs come from a human donor with ulcerative colitis or Crohn's disease, or a healthy co-twin of an affected twin (not recorded which). Each CDR3 is given with its conserved first and last residue.

v_call	j_call	cdr3_aa
TRBV3-1	TRBJ2-5	CASSQGSLAATPGEETQYF
TRBV7-2	TRBJ1-1	CASSLSNAEAFF
TRBV20-1	TRBJ1-5	CSAGRSNQPQHF
TRBV9	TRBJ2-7	CASSSSGGRDEQYF
TRBV20-1	TRBJ2-7	CSATRRTGTYEQYF
TRBV5-1	TRBJ2-3	CASSLGERSDTQYF
TRBV4-1	TRBJ1-2	CASSPDRGHGYTF
TRBV9	TRBJ1-2	CASSSGTAIGYTF
TRBV12-3/TRBV12-4	TRBJ2-3	CASSLDRGVFTDTQYF
TRBV25-1	TRBJ2-1	CASSASTGPLYNEQFF
TRBV20-1	TRBJ2-3	CSAKLAPDTQYF
TRBV4-2	TRBJ1-1	CASSQQGTEAFF
TRBV5-1	TRBJ2-7	CASKPGQGYYEQYF
TRBV5-1	TRBJ2-3	CASSLASGGPDGHTQYF
TRBV6-1	TRBJ2-7	CASSPSSGGAGEQYF
TRBV4-1	TRBJ1-2	CASSQVFGGGYGYTF
TRBV20-1	TRBJ2-6	CSGRRTGGGSGANVLTF
TRBV7-9	TRBJ2-7	CASSRLQGLDYYEQYF
TRBV7-9	TRBJ2-5	CASSLGQGVETQYF
TRBV19	TRBJ1-1	CASQRTGRVPEAFF
TRBV29-1	TRBJ1-1	CSVEGGSHMNTEAFF
TRBV4-3	TRBJ1-4	CASSQLPLSGEKLFF
TRBV5-1	TRBJ2-2	CASSVTSAPTGELFF
TRBV12-3/TRBV12-4	TRBJ2-1	CACSSGQFSYNEQFF
TRBV24-1	TRBJ2-5	CATSGGPAETQYF
TRBV27	TRBJ2-7	CASSLSEMNEQYF
TRBV28	TRBJ1-1	CAGRAGGWNTEAFF
TRBV7-2	TRBJ2-1	CASSLEDRRHNEQFF
TRBV4-2	TRBJ1-2	CASSQDPGQRPYGYTF
TRBV11-2	TRBJ1-3	CASSLDLSGNTIYF
TRBV5-6	TRBJ1-1	CASSFTVIGTEAFF
TRBV7-2	TRBJ2-1	CASSLVPGLSYEQFF
TRBV18	TRBJ2-1	CASSPNRGDQGEQFF
TRBV7-9	TRBJ1-5	CASSPDREGRANQPQHF
TRBV7-9	TRBJ2-7	CASRSSGEQYF
TRBV6-5	TRBJ2-1	CASSYSWTAAYNEQFF
TRBV28	TRBJ2-1	CASSYYRGILNEQIF
TRBV20-1	TRBJ2-1	CSASRTGTNEQFF
TRBV10-3	TRBJ2-7	CATGYTYEQYF
TRBV7-2	TRBJ2-7	CASSLADRGYEQYF
TRBV20-1	TRBJ1-2	CSARGGAGNYGYTF
TRBV4-2	TRBJ2-7	CASSQGPSEQYF
TRBV18	TRBJ2-1	CASSLTRNHEQFF
TRBV5-1	TRBJ2-5	CASSLSTGKEETQYF
TRBV7-3	TRBJ2-1	CASSSGPKGAVEQFF
TRBV4-3	TRBJ2-7	CASSQRQGGSYEQYF
TRBV5-1	TRBJ2-5	CASSILAGETQYF
TRBV5-1	TRBJ1-1	CASSRNIDWTEAFF
TRBV29-1	TRBJ2-7	CSVEGRQVLFKQYF
TRBV5-1	TRBJ2-5	CASSRGQGTYQETQYF
TRBV25-1	TRBJ2-7	CASSAVQGVLDGEQYF
TRBV29-1	TRBJ2-7	CSVLKRQGDYEQYF
TRBV9	TRBJ2-7	CASSTALGLGYEQYF
TRBV9	TRBJ2-1	CASSGPGLERYNEQFF
TRBV4-2	TRBJ1-2	CASSQAAQGLEGYTF
TRBV7-2	TRBJ2-2	CASSLAPLAGGMYGRAGELFF